This entry features one T cell receptor (beta chain) sequence. This sample stems from a study of blood T cell repertoires in COVID-19. About the study: COVID-19 samples, acute and convalescent, were from the United States, Italy and Spain. The cDNA or gDNA used as material had been derived from T cells, B-cell-depleted T cells, or PBMCs.

V was pared by 6 bases and J by 8 bases, with 9 bases of the junction left unmatched. This CDR3 is built from 14 residues. Germline CDR1 MNHEY, CDR2 SVGAGI. How the authors handled the data: Amplification of reference gene primers was used by the study to estimate nucleated cell counts. The data were produced by immunoSEQ multiplex PCR, yet TCRdb's version contains in-frame clones alone and is incomplete. V, J and clone size are taken as reported in that table, and D and trimming were inferred from the DNA itself. This table holds roughly 100,000 clones, 84% found once. The sequenced material came from peripheral blood. The sequence derives from a human donor in a cohort sampled during active COVID-19. The chain uses TRBV6-5 and TRBJ1-3; TRBD1 aligns across 8 bases. The CDR3 sequence is CASSIFGQGHTIYF. For the CDR3, the DNA is TGTGCCAGCAGCATCTTTGGACAGGGTCACACCATATATTTT.